This T cell receptor beta chain derives from a study of shared clonotypes between healthy human individuals. This clone is a singleton in its sample. Trimming cost V 3 bases and J 2 bases, with 11 bases left between them. Germline CDR1 and CDR2: SGDLS and YYNGEE. The CDR3 sequence is 14 residues long. TCRdb keeps only in-frame clones here, not all; method: immunoSEQ multiplex PCR. Among 2.5 million or so clones listed, approximately 92% were seen once. This sequence joins TRBV9 and TRBJ2-5; D is possibly TRBD1 (6 bases). This sequence was found in a man between 18 and 35 years old in good health. Material for sequencing was naive CD4+ T cells sorted from blood. The sample's subset: CD45RA+ positively selected. The CDR3 nucleotides read TGTGCCAGCAGCGCTGGGGGCAGGCAAGAGACCCAGTACTTC. It codes for CASSAGGRQETQYF.